This T cell receptor beta chain was captured in a study of shared clonotypes between healthy human individuals. Study-wide results and limits: Among a few donors, roughly 5.5% of naive CD4 clonotypes were found in common. All-four-donor shared clonotypes had higher generation probabilities than non-shared clonotypes did. A generally larger estimated richness was seen in naive subsets than in memory subsets.

Comment on this clone: Its antigen is still unknown.

This CDR3 spans 12 amino acids. Trimming took 3 bases from V and 12 from J; bases not matched to a gene: 5. The germline CDR1 and CDR2 sequences are KGHSH and LQKENI. The donor population consisted of healthy HIV-negative adults with no recent acute infections or vaccinations. Method: immunoSEQ multiplex PCR; TCRdb's copy keeps in-frame clones and lacks some. The table shows approximately 1.5 million clones, with approximately 98.5% occurring only once. The receptor was derived from a man aged 30-40 years in good health. Sequenced material: naive CD4+ T cells sorted from blood. Documented subset: CD45RA+ positively selected. The rearrangement links TRBV18 to TRBJ2-1; 7 bases match TRBD2. CDR3: CASSPSTSAQFF. The CDR3 DNA reads as TGTGCCAGCTCACCTTCCACTAGCGCGCAGTTCTTC.